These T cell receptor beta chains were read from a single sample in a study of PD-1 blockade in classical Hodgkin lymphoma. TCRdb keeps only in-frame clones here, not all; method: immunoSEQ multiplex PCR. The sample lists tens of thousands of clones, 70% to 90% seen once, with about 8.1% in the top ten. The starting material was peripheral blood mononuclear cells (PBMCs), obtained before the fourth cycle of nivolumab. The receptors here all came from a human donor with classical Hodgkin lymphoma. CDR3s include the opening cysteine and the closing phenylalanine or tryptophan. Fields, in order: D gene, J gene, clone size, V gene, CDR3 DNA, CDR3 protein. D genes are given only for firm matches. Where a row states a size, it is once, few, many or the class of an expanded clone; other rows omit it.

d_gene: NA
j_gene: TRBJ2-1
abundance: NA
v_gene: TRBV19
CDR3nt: TGTGCCAGCCGGCCCTGGGTGAGCTCCTACAATGAGCAGTTCTTC
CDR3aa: CASRPWVSSYNEQFF

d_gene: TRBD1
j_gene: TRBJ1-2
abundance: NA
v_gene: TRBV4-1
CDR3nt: TGCGCCAGCAGCCAAGTCAGGACAGGGGATCTGGCCTTCTATGGCTACACCTTC
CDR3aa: CASSQVRTGDLAFYGYTF

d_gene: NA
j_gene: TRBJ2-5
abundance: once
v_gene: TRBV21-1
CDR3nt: TGTGCCAGGAAGAAGACCCAGTACTTC
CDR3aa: CARKKTQYF

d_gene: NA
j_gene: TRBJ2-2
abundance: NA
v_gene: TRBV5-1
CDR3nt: TGCGCCAGCAGCTTGGGGGTACCCGGGGAGCTGTTTTTT
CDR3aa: CASSLGVPGELFF

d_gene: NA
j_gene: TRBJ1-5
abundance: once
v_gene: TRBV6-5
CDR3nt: TGTGCCAGCATGGGCACCTCAGAGGGGCAGCCCCAGCATTTT
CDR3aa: CASMGTSEGQPQHF

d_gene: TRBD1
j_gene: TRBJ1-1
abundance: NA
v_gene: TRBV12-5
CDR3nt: TGTGCTAGTGGTTTCGTTTTTAGGGCCGGGACAGAAGAACACACTGAAGCTTTCTTT
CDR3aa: CASGFVFRAGTEEHTEAFF

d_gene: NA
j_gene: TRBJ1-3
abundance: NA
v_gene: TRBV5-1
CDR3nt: TGCGCCAGCAGCTCCTACTCGGGGACTGGAAACACCATATATTTT
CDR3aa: CASSSYSGTGNTIYF

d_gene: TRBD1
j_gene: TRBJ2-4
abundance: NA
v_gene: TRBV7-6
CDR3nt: TGTGCCAGCAGCCCGTGGACAGGGTCGGGGGTTATAGCCAAAAACATTCAGTACTTC
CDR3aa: CASSPWTGSGVIAKNIQYF

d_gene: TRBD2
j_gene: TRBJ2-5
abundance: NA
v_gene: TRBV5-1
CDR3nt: TGCGCCAGCAGCTTGGCCGGGAGCGGGGGGCCCTCAAGAGAGACCCAGTACTTC
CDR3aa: CASSLAGSGGPSRETQYF

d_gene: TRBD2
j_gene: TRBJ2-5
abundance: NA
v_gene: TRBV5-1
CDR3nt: TGCGCCAGCAGCTTGGTCGGACTAGCCGCCCAAGAGACCCAGTACTTC
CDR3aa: CASSLVGLAAQETQYF

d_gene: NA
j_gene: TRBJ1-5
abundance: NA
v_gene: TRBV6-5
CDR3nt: TGTGCCAGCAGTCCCGGGGGTAACAATCAGCCCCAGCATTTT
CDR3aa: CASSPGGNNQPQHF

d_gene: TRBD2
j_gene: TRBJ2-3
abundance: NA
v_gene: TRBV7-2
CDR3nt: TGTGCCAGCAGCTTTGGGACTACCCACCCGAATACGCAGTATTTT
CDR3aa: CASSFGTTHPNTQYF

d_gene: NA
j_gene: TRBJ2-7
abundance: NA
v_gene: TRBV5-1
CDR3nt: TGCGCCAGCAGCTCCCGGGGGGGACAGGTACCATACGAGCAGTACTTC
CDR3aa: CASSSRGGQVPYEQYF

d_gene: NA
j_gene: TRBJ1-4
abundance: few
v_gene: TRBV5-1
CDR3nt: TGCGCCAGCAGCTTGGCCGGGGACGGAAATGAAAAACTGTTTTTT
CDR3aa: CASSLAGDGNEKLFF

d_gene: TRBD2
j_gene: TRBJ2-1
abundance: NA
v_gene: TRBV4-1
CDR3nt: TGCGCCAGCAGCCAAGGGTCGGGGTCCGAGCTAGCGGGGGGGCCAGAGCAGTTCTTC
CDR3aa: CASSQGSGSELAGGPEQFF

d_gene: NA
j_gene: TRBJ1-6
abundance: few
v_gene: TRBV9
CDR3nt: TGTGCCAGCAGTACGGACGTACCCCTCCACTTT
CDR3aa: CASSTDVPLHF

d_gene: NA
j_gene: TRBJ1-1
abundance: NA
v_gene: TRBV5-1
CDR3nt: TGCGCCAGCAGCTTGGACAGGGACACTGAAGCTTTCTTT
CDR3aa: CASSLDRDTEAFF

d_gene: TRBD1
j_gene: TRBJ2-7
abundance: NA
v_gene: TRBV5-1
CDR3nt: TGCGCCAGCAGCTCGGGACAGCCAAGCTCCTACGAGCAGTACTTC
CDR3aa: CASSSGQPSSYEQYF

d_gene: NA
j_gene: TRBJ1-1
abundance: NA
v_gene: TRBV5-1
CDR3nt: TGCGCCAGCAGCTTGGGTGGTGGCGGGGTGGCTGAAGCTTTCTTT
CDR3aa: CASSLGGGGVAEAFF

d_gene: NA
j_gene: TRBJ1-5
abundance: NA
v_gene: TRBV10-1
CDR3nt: TGCGCCAGCATGAACAGGTCCAATCAGCCCCAGCATTTT
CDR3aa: CASMNRSNQPQHF

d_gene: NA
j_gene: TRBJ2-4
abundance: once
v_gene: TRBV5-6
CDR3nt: TGTGCCAGCAGCTTGGCTCCCGGGACACCTCCCAAGGGCATTCAGTACTTC
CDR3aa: CASSLAPGTPPKGIQYF

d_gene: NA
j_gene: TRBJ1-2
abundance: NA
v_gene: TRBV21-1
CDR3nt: TGTGCCAGCAGCATTTCAGGACAGGGTACTAACTATGGCTACACCTTC
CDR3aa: CASSISGQGTNYGYTF

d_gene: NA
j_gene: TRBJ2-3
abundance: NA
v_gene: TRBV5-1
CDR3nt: TGCGCCACTGGGGGCGGGGACACAGATACGCAGTATTTT
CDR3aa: CATGGGDTDTQYF

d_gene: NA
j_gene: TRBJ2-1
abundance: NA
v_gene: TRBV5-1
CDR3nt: TGCGCCAGCAGCTTGGGGGCGGCCTCCTACAATGAGCAGTTCTTC
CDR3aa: CASSLGAASYNEQFF

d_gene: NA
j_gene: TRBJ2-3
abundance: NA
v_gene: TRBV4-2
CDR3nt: TGTGCCAGCAGCCAGGCTACTAGTAATGCAGATACGCAGTATTTT
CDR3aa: CASSQATSNADTQYF

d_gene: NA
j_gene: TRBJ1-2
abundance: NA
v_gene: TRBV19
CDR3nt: TGTGCCAGTAGTATAAGGACCCTGAAAGGAAAGTATGGCTACACCTTC
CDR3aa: CASSIRTLKGKYGYTF

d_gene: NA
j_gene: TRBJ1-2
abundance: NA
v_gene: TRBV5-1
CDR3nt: TGCGCCAGCAGCTTGGAGGACACCAAATATGGCTACACCTTC
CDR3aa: CASSLEDTKYGYTF